These 26 T cell receptor beta chains were all obtained from the same sample, sequenced in a study of T cell responses to AZD1222 COVID-19 vaccine. Here immunoSEQ multiplex PCR was the method, and the copy in TCRdb shows in-frame clones only, minus some. Here the sample spans about 120,000 clones, around 88% being singletons. The specimen comprised peripheral blood, sampled on day 0 of AZD1222 vaccination. Source of these receptors: an adult in good health.

As regards this clone: The sample holds other DNA sequences that translate to the same CDR3. The V call is TRBV5-1, the J call TRBJ1-2; 7 positions agree with TRBD1. V shed 0 bases and J 6 bases; nucleotides not matched to a gene: 2. The CDR3 is 13 residues long. CDR1 is SGHRS, CDR2 YFSETQ, per germline. CDR3: CASSLGQGDGYTF. The CDR3 nucleotides read TGCGCCAGCAGCTTGGGGCAGGGGGATGGCTACACCTTC. The full variable domain, completed using reference TRBV5-1 and TRBJ1-2, is KAGVTQTPRYLIKTRGQQVTLSCSPISGHRSVSWYQQTPGQGLQFLFEYFSETQRNKGNFPGRFSGRQFSNSRSEMNVSTLELGDSALYLCASSLGQGDGYTFGSGTRLTVV.

The V call is TRBV4-3, the J call TRBJ2-2, with 8 bases matching TRBD2. V was clipped by 1 base and J by 5 bases; unmatched bases: 9. Germline V gene sequence: CDR1 LGHNA, CDR2 YSLEER. The CDR3 length is 17 residues. The CDR3, as DNA: TGCGCCAGCAGCCAAGGCCAGCGGGGGATTGGAACCGGGGAGCTGTTTTTT. This translates into CASSQGQRGIGTGELFF.

This clone was seen a few times. The gene calls are TRBV9 and TRBJ1-5; a possible D gene is TRBD1 (5 bases). CDR1 is SGDLS, CDR2 YYNGEE, per germline. This CDR3 comprises 14 residues. Trimming removed 0 bases at V and 9 bases at J, with 13 bases between. The CDR3 DNA reads TGTGCCAGCAGCGTAGATCAGGGTTGGGGGCCCCAGCATTTT. It yields the protein CASSVDQGWGPQHF. The full variable domain, in which reference TRBV9 and TRBJ1-5 provide the parts outside the CDR3, is DSGVTQTPKHLITATGQRVTLRCSPRSGDLSVYWYQQSLDQGLQFLIQYYNGEERAKGNILERFSAQQFPDLHSELNLSSLELGDSALYFCASSVDQGWGPQHFGDGTRLSIL.

The rearrangement joins TRBV6-4 to TRBJ2-1; TRBD2 matches 11 bases. CDR3 length: 18 residues. CDR1 and CDR2 from the germline V gene are MRHNA and SNTAGT. Trimming at V came to 6 bases and at J to 2 bases, leaving 12 bases not matched to a gene. The CDR3 reads CASSHLPTLAGAYNEQFF. The CDR3, as DNA: TGTGCCAGCAGCCACCTTCCTACACTAGCGGGAGCCTACAATGAGCAGTTCTTC.

This chain connects TRBV18 to TRBJ1-2; 9 nucleotides align to TRBD1. V lost 2 bases, J lost 2 bases, and 3 bases stayed unmatched. This CDR3 is 15 amino acids long. The germline V gene encodes CDR1 KGHSH and CDR2 LQKENI. CDR3 sequence reads: CASSPGTGPNYGYTF. The CDR3 DNA is TGTGCCAGCTCACCAGGGACAGGGCCAAACTATGGCTACACCTTC.

The chain links TRBV11-2 to TRBJ2-5; D assignment may be TRBD1 or TRBD2 (6 bases each). CDR3 length: 14 amino acids. Per the germline V gene, CDR1 is SGHAT and CDR2 is FQNNGV. The V end was cut by 2 bases, the J end by 5 bases, with 12 bases between. Here the CDR3 DNA reads TGTGCCAGCAGCTTATCACGGGGGCGCGAGACCCAGTACTTC. This encodes CASSLSRGRETQYF.

CDR3 sequence: CASSSGGSFGEQYF. CDR3 sequence (DNA): TGTGCCAGCAGCTCCGGGGGTAGCTTCGGGGAGCAGTACTTC. This chain links TRBV7-9 with TRBJ2-7; D perhaps matches TRBD2 (6 bases). The CDR3 length is 14 residues. Trimming left V 4 bases short and J 7 bases short, with 17 bases between. Germline values: CDR1 SEHNR, CDR2 FQNEAQ (reference sequence).

V and J are TRBV10-3 and TRBJ1-1; D is possibly TRBD1 (6 bases). This CDR3 region has 14 residues. The germline gives CDR1 ENHRY, CDR2 SYGVKD. V was trimmed by 7 bases and J by 5 bases, leaving 17 bases between them. CDR3 region: CAITPGALITEAFF. The CDR3 DNA is TGTGCCATCACCCCAGGGGCTTTGATAACTGAAGCTTTCTTT.

In its sample, this clone was seen once. V is TRBV3-1 (or the pseudogene TRBV3-2) and J is TRBJ2-7; tentative D call: TRBD1 (6 bases). CDR3 size: 17 residues. Germline CDR1 and CDR2: LGHDT and YNNKEL (reference sequence). The ends were cut back, 2 bases at V and 0 bases at J, with 17 bases in the middle. The CDR3: CASSQLYDRTSSYEQYF. Here the CDR3 DNA reads TGTGCCAGCAGCCAACTATATGACAGGACAAGCTCCTACGAGCAGTACTTC.

This rearrangement joins TRBV29-1 to TRBJ1-4; TRBD1 aligns across 9 bases. There are 14 residues in the CDR3. The germline V gene encodes CDR1 SQVTM and CDR2 ANQGSEA. J was trimmed by 3 bases and V by 6 bases; bases with no gene match: 5. CDR3 nucleotides: TGCAGCGTAACCGGGACAGGGCCTAATGAAAAACTGTTTTTT. It yields the protein CSVTGTGPNEKLFF.

The chain recombines TRBV9 with TRBJ1-5; no firm D call. The CDR3 sequence is 15 residues long. Per the germline V gene, CDR1 is SGDLS and CDR2 is YYNGEE. Deletions cut 4 bases from V and 0 bases from J, with 11 bases between. The CDR3, as DNA: TGTGCCAGCAGCTTAGACGGAGATAGCAATCAGCCCCAGCATTTT. Amino acid sequence: CASSLDGDSNQPQHF.

This clone appeared a few times. The chain combines TRBV6-5 with TRBJ1-5; D is ambiguous. The V and J ends lost 7 bases and 4 bases respectively, with 8 bases between them. This CDR3 comprises 12 residues. From germline, CDR1 is MNHEY and CDR2 SVGAGI. The CDR3 nucleotides are TGTGCCAGCACGACACCTAATCAGCCCCAGCATTTT. Protein: CASTTPNQPQHF.

V gene TRBV4-3 combines with J gene TRBJ1-2; 8 nucleotides line up with TRBD1. This CDR3 region has 16 residues. The germline CDR1 and CDR2 sequences are LGHNA and YSLEER. V lost 0 bases and J lost 4; bases outside the gene matches: 7. CDR3 sequence reads: CASSQDPTGGVYGYTF. The CDR3 nucleotides are TGCGCCAGCAGCCAAGATCCCACAGGGGGGGTCTATGGCTACACCTTC.

This sequence joins TRBV24-1 and TRBJ1-3, with D perhaps matching TRBD1 (6 bases). V was pared by 3 bases and J by 3 bases, with 14 bases between. Per the germline V gene, CDR1 is KGHDR and CDR2 is SFDVKD. The CDR3 is 16 amino acids. The CDR3 protein is CATSDNGGRGGNTIYF. The CDR3 DNA follows: TGTGCCACCAGTGATAATGGGGGCAGAGGTGGAAACACCATATATTTT.

The chain joins TRBV7-2 to TRBJ2-7, with D perhaps TRBD1 (6 bases). Germline values: CDR1 SGHTA, CDR2 FQGNSA. The CDR3 length is 19 residues. Between the trimmed V and J ends, which lost 3 bases and 3 bases, there was a span of 27 bases. The CDR3 bases are TGTGCCAGCAGCTTCTTTATAAGCCGTTTTAACAGGGAATTCTACGAGCAGTACTTC. It encodes CASSFFISRFNREFYEQYF.

The chain employs TRBV7-2 and TRBJ1-4; D remains unclear. Per germline, CDR1 SGHTA and CDR2 FQGNSA. This CDR3 region has 18 residues. V was shortened by 2 bases and J by 1 base, with 17 bases between the two germline ends. DNA of the CDR3: TGTGCCAGCAGCTTACTTCCCGGAGGGCGTGGAACTAATGAAAAACTGTTTTTT. This translates into CASSLLPGGRGTNEKLFF. Full variable domain (remainder filled in from reference TRBV7-2 and TRBJ1-4): GAGVSQSPSNKVTEKGKDVELRCDPISGHTALYWYRQSLGQGLEFLIYFQGNSAPDKSGLPSDRFSAERTGGSVSTLTIQRTQQEDSAVYLCASSLLPGGRGTNEKLFFGSGTQLSVL.

The chain recombines TRBV6-5 with TRBJ1-2, with unresolved D. This CDR3 is built from 15 residues. Germline V gene data show CDR1 as MNHEY and CDR2 as SVGAGI. V was shortened by 0 bases and J by 5 bases, with 13 bases between the two germline ends. CDR3 amino acids: CASSYSNGGGYGYTF. The CDR3 bases are TGTGCCAGCAGTTACTCGAATGGAGGCGGATATGGCTACACCTTC.

The gene calls are TRBV27 and TRBJ2-7; D uncertain. CDR1 is MNHEY, CDR2 SMNVEV, per germline (reference sequence). This CDR3 is built from 13 residues. Trimming pared 5 bases from V and 2 bases from J, leaving 10 bases between. Written as DNA, the CDR3 is TGTGCCAGCAGTCCTGCCCCCACCTACGAGCAGTACTTC. The encoded protein is CASSPAPTYEQYF.

The rearrangement joins TRBV5-4 to TRBJ2-7; no reliable D call. This CDR3 comprises 13 residues. Germline CDR1 is SGHNT and CDR2 is YYREEE (reference sequence). The V and J ends lost 0 bases and 4 bases respectively, with 8 bases between them. The chain's CDR3 is CASSLGTVYEQYF. CDR3 sequence (DNA): TGTGCCAGCAGCTTGGGGACCGTGTACGAGCAGTACTTC. The full variable domain, its missing parts supplied by reference TRBV5-4 and TRBJ2-7, is ETGVTQSPTHLIKTRGQQVTLRCSSQSGHNTVSWYQQALGQGPQFIFQYYREEENGRGNFPPRFSGLQFPNYSSELNVNALELDDSALYLCASSLGTVYEQYFGPGTRLTVT.

This CDR3 is CSARSSYEQYF. In DNA form, the CDR3 reads TGCAGTGCTAGATCGAGCTACGAGCAGTACTTC. V is TRBV20-1 and J is TRBJ2-7; D gene ambiguous. The CDR3 has 11 residues. Trimming removed 2 bases at V and 3 bases at J, with 5 bases between. Germline V CDR1 and CDR2: DFQATT, SNEGSKA (reference sequence).

The rearrangement joins TRBV11-3 to TRBJ1-1; 11 nucleotides align to TRBD1. Per germline, CDR1 SGHNT and CDR2 YENEEA. J lost 5 bases, V lost 5 bases, and 7 bases had no gene match. This CDR3 contains 15 residues. The CDR3 coding sequence is TGTGCCAGCAGCCGTAGAGGACAGGGGGCAACTGAAGCTTTCTTT. This sequence encodes CASSRRGQGATEAFF.

The V gene is TRBV19, the J gene TRBJ1-1, with D tentatively TRBD1 (5 bases). Germline V CDR1 and CDR2: LNHDA, SQIVND (reference sequence). Trimming removed 7 bases at V and 1 base at J, with 16 bases between. CDR3 length: 15 amino acids. This chain's CDR3 is CASTPQRGGNTEAFF. CDR3 bases: TGTGCCAGTACCCCCCAACGGGGGGGGAACACTGAAGCTTTCTTT.

This clone has only one observation. This chain joins TRBV5-1 and TRBJ1-4; no clear D. Germline-derived CDR1 and CDR2 are SGHRS and YFSETQ. The CDR3 is 14 amino acids. The V end lost 5 bases, the J end lost 5 bases, and 13 bases lay between the germline ends. CDR3 loop: CASSPGGGNEKLFF. The CDR3 DNA reads as TGCGCCAGCAGTCCGGGAGGCGGGAATGAAAAACTGTTTTTT.

The genes are TRBV6-5 and TRBJ1-5, with D unclear. The CDR3 contains 13 residues. CDR1 MNHEY and CDR2 SVGAGI come from the germline V gene. Between the trimmed V and J ends, which lost 2 bases and 4 bases, there was a span of 6 bases. In DNA, the CDR3 is TGTGCCAGCAGTTACAGGCTTAATCAGCCCCAGCATTTT. Translation: CASSYRLNQPQHF.

This chain joins TRBV27 and TRBJ1-5; a possible D gene is TRBD1 (5 bases). V lost 6 bases to trimming and J lost 0 bases, with 12 bases between them. In germline, CDR1 is MNHEY, CDR2 SMNVEV (reference sequence). This CDR3 region has 15 residues. The CDR3 here is CASSEQENSNQPQHF. Here the CDR3 DNA reads TGTGCCAGCAGCGAACAGGAAAATAGCAATCAGCCCCAGCATTTT.

The chain joins TRBV11-2 to TRBJ1-4; D possibly corresponds to TRBD1 (5 bases). CDR3 size: 14 residues. Germline CDR1 and CDR2: SGHAT and FQNNGV. Deletions cut 2 bases from V and 6 bases from J, with 10 bases between. The DNA of the CDR3 is TGTGCCAGCAGCTTAAGGGGAGCACATGAAAAACTGTTTTTT. Translating it yields CASSLRGAHEKLFF.